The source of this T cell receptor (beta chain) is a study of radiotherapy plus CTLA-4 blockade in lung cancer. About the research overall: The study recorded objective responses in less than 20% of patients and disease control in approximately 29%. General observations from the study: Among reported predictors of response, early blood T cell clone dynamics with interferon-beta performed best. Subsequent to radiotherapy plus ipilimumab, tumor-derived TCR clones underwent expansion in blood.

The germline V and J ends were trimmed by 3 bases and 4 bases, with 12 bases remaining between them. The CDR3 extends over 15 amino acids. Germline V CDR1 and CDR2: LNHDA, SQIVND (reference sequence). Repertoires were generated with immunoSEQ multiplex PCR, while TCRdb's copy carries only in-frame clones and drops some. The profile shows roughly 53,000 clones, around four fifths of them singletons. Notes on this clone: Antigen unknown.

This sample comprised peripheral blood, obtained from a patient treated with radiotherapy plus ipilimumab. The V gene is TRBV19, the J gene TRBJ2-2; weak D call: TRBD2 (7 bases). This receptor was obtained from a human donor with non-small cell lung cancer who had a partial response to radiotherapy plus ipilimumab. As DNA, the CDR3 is TGTGCCAGTAGTATGGGAGGGGGAGGCACCGGGGAGCTGTTTTTT. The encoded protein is CASSMGGGGTGELFF.